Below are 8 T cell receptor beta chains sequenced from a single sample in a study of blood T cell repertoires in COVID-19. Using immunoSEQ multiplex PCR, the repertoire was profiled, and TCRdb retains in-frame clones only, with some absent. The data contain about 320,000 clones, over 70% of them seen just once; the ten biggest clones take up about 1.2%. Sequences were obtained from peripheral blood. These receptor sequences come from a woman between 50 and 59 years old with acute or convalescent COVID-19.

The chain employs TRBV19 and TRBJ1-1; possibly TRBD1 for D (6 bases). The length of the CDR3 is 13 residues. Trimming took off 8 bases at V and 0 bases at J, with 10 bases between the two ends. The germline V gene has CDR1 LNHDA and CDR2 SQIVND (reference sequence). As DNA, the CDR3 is TGTGCCAGTGGGGCAGGGGTGAACACTGAAGCTTTCTTT. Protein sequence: CASGAGVNTEAFF.

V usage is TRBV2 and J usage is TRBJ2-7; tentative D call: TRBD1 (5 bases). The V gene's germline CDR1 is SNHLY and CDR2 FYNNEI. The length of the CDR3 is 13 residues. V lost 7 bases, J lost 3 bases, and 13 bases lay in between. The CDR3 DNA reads TGTGCCAGCATTGAGACAGATTACTACGAGCAGTACTTC. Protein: CASIETDYYEQYF.

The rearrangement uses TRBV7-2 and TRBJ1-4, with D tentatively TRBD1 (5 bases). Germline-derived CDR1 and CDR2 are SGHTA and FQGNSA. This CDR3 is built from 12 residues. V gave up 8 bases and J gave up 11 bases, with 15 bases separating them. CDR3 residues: CASRQGGEKLFF. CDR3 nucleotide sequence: TGTGCCAGCCGTCAGGGCGGGGAGAAACTGTTTTTT.

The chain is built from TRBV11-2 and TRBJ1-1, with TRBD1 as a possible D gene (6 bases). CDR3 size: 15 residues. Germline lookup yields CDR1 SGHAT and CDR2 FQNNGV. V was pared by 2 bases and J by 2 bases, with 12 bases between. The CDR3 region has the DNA TGTGCCAGCAGCTTAAGTCGTGGGGGCAACACTGAAGCTTTCTTT. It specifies CASSLSRGGNTEAFF.

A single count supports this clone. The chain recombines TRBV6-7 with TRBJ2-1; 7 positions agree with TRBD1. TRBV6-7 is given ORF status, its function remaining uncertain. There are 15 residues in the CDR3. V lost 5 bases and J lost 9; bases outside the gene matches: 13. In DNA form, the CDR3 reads TGTGCCAGCAGTCCCGCCGGGACAGCGAGGGGTGAGCAGTTCTTC. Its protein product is CASSPAGTARGEQFF.

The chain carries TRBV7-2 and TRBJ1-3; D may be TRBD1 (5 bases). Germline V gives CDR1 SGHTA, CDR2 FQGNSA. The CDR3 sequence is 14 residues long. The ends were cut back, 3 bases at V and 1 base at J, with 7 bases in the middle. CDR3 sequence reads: CASSLGHSGNTIYF. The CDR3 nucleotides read TGTGCCAGCAGCTTGGGGCATTCTGGAAACACCATATATTTT.

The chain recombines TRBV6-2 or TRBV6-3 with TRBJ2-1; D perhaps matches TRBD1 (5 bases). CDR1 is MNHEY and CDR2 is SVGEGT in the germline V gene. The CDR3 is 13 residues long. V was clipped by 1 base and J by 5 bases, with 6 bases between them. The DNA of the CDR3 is TGTGCCAGCAGTTACTTCAGGGACAATGAGCAGTTCTTC. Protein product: CASSYFRDNEQFF.

CDR3 coding DNA: TGTGCCAGTCGTGCGGTGAACACTGAAGCTTTCTTT. Its protein is CASRAVNTEAFF. V gene TRBV12-3 or TRBV12-4 combines with J gene TRBJ1-1; D is undetermined. This CDR3 spans 12 amino acids. V lost 9 bases, J lost 0 bases, and 8 bases lay in between.